The present T cell receptor beta chain was sequenced within a study of long-term antiretroviral therapy in people with HIV. General study findings and limits: ART preceded a rise in diversity that nonetheless stayed lower than in transplant donor controls. Relative to control repertoires, HIV repertoires exhibited narrower CDR3 length ranges.

This clone was seen a handful of times. Its antigen is unknown. Trimming stripped 8 bases from V and 8 bases from J, with 15 bases between. The germline V gene encodes CDR1 SNHLY and CDR2 FYNNEI. The CDR3 runs to 12 residues. This was the immunoSEQ v3.0 assay at survey level. Libraries were prepared by immunoSEQ multiplex PCR; TCRdb keeps only in-frame clonotypes and omits some of them. The table shows tens of thousands of clones, with about 90% occurring only once. The chain is built from TRBV2 and TRBJ1-2; unclear D gene. The sample consisted of unsorted PBMCs, taken 2 years after starting antiretroviral therapy. The receptor was isolated from a man aged 50 to 59 with HIV. The CDR3 coding sequence is TGTGCCAGCCTAACAGAGGGAGGAGGCTACACCTTC. Translating it yields CASLTEGGGYTF.